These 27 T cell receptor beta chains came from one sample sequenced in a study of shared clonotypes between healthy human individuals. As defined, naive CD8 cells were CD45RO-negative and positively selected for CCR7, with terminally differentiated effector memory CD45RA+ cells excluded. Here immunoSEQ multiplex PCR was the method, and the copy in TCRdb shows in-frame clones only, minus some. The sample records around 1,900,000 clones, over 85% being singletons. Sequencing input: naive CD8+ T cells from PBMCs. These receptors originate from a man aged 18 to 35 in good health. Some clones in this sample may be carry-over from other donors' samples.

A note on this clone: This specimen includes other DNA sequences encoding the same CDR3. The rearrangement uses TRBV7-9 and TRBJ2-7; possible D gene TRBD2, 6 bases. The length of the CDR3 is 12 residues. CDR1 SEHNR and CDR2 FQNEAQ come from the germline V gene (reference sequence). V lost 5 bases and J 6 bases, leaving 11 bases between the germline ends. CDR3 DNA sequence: TGTGCCAGCAGCCGCGGGACTCCCGAGCAGTACTTC. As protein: CASSRGTPEQYF.

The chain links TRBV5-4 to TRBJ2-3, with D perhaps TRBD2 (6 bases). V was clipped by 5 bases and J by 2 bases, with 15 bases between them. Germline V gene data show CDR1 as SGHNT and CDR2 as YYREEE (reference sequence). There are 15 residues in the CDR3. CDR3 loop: CASSVWGGITDTQYF. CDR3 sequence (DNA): TGTGCCAGCAGTGTTTGGGGCGGGATCACAGATACGCAGTATTTT.

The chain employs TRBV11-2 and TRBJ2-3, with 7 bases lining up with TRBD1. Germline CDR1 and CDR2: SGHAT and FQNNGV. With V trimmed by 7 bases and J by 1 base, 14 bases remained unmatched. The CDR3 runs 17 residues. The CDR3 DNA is TGTGCCAGCATTGACAGGGCCCGAGGGGGAGGCACAGATACGCAGTATTTT. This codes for CASIDRARGGGTDTQYF.

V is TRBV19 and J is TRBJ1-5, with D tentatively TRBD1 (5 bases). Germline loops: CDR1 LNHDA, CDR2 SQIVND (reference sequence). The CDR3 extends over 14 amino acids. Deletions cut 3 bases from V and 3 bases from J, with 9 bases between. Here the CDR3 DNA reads TGTGCCAGTAGTATGCAGGACAACAATCAGCCCCAGCATTTT. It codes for CASSMQDNNQPQHF.

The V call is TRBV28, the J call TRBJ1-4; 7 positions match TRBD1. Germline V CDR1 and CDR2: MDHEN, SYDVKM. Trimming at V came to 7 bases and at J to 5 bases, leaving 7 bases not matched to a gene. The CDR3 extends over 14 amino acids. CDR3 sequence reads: CASKWDSANEKLFF. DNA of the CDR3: TGTGCCAGCAAATGGGACAGCGCGAATGAAAAACTGTTTTTT.

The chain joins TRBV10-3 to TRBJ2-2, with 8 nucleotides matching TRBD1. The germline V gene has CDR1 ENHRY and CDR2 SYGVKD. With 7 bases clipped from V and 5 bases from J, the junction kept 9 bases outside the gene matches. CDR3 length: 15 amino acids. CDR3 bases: TGTGCCATCAAAAGCGCAGGGGGCGGTACCGGGGAGCTGTTTTTT. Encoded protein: CAIKSAGGGTGELFF.

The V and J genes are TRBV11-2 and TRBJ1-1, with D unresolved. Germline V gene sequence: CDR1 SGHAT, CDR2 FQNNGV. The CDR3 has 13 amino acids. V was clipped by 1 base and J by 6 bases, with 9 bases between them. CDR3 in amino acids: CASSLATFSEAFF. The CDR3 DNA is TGTGCCAGCAGCTTAGCAACATTCTCTGAAGCTTTCTTT.

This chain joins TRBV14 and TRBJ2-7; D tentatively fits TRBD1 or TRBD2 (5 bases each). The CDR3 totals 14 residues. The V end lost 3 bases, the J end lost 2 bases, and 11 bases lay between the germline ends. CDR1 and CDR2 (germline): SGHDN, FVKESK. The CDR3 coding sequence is TGTGCCAGCAGCCAGTGGGACGCCACCTACGAGCAGTACTTC. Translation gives CASSQWDATYEQYF.

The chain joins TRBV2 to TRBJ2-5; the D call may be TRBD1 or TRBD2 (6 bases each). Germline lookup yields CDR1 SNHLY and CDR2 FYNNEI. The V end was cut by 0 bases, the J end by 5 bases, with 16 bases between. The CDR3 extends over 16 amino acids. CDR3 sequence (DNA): TGTGCCAGCAGTGAAGCGCAGATCTGGAGGGGGGAGACCCAGTACTTC. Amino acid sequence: CASSEAQIWRGETQYF.

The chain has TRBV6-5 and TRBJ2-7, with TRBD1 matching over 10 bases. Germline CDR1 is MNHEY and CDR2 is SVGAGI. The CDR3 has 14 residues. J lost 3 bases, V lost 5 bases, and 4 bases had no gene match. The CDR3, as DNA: TGTGCCAGCAGTACGGGACAGGGGTTCTACGAGCAGTACTTC. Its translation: CASSTGQGFYEQYF.

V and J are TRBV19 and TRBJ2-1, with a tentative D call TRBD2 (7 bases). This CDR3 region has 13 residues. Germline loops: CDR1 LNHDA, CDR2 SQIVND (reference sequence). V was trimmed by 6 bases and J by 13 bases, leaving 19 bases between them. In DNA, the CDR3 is TGTGCCAGTAGCCCTCTAGCGTCGGGGGGCCAGTTCTTC. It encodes CASSPLASGGQFF.

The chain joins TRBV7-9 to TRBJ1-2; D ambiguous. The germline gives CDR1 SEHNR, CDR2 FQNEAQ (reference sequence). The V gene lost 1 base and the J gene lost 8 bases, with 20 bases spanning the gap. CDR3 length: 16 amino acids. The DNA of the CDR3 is TGTGCCAGCAGCTTAGGGTCCCAGGAGCCCTCCTGGGGCTACACCTTC. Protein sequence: CASSLGSQEPSWGYTF.

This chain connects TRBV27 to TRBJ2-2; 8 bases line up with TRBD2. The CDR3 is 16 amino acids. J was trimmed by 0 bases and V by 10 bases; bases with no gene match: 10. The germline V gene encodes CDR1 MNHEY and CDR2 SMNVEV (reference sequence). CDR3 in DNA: TGTGCCATCGGGGGGGCAGGTGCCGCGAACACCGGGGAGCTGTTTTTT. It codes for CAIGGAGAANTGELFF.

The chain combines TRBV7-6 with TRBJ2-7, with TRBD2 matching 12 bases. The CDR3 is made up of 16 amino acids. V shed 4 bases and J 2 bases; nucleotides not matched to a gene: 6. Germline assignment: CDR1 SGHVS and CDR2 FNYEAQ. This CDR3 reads CASSSQTSGSPYEQYF. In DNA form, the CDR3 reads TGTGCCAGCAGCTCCCAGACTAGCGGGAGTCCCTACGAGCAGTACTTC.

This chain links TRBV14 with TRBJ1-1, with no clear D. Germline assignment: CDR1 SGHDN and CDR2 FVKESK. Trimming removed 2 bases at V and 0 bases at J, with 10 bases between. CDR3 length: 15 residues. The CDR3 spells CASSQRGSMNTEAFF. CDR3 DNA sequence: TGTGCCAGCAGCCAAAGAGGTTCCATGAACACTGAAGCTTTCTTT.

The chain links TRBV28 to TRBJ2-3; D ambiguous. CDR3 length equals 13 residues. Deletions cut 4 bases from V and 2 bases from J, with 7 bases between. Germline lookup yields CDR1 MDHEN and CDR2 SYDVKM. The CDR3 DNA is TGTGCCAGCAGTTCCCTATACACAGATACGCAGTATTTT. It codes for CASSSLYTDTQYF.

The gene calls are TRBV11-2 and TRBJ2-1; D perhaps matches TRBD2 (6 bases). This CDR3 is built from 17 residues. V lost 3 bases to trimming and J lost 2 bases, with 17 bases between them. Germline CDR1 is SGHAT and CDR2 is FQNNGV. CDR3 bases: TGTGCCAGCAGCTTCGGGGGTATCGCGGGCGCCTACAATGAGCAGTTCTTC. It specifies CASSFGGIAGAYNEQFF.

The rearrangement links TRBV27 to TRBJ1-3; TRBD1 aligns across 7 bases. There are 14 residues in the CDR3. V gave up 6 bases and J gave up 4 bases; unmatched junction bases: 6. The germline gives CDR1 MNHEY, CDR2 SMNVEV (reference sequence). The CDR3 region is CASRGRDRGNTIYF. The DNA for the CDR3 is TGTGCCAGCAGGGGACGGGACAGAGGAAACACCATATATTTT.

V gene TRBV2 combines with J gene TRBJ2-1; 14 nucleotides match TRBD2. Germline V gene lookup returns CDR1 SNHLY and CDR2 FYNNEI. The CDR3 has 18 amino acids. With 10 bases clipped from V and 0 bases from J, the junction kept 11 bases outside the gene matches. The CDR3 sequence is CANTPGLAGVSSYNEQFF. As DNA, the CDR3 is TGTGCCAACACGCCGGGACTAGCGGGAGTAAGCTCCTACAATGAGCAGTTCTTC.

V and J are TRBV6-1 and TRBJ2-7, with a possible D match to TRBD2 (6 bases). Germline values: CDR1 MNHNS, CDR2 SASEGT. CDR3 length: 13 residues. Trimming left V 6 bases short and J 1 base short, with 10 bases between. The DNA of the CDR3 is TGTGCCAGCAGGAGCGGGCCATCCTACGAGCAGTACTTC. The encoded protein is CASRSGPSYEQYF.

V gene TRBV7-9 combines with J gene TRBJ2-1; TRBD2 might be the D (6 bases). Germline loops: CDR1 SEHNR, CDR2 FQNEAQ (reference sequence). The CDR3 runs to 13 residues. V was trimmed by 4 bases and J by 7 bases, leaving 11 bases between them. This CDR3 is CASSWSGANEQFF. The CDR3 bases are TGTGCCAGCAGCTGGTCGGGAGCTAATGAGCAGTTCTTC.

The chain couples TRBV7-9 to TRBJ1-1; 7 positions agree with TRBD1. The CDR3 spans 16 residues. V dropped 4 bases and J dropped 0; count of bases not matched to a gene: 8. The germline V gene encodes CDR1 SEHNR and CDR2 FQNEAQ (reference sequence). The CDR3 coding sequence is TGTGCCAGCAGCTCAAGAAAACAGGGGCTGAACACTGAAGCTTTCTTT. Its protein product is CASSSRKQGLNTEAFF.

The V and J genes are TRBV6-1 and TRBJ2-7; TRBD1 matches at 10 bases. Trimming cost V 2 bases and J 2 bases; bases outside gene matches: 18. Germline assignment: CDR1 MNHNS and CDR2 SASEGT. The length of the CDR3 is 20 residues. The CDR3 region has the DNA TGTGCCAGCAGTGAAAGGTCCGGACAGGGGGTGCGTAGCGGACCCTACGAGCAGTACTTC. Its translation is CASSERSGQGVRSGPYEQYF.

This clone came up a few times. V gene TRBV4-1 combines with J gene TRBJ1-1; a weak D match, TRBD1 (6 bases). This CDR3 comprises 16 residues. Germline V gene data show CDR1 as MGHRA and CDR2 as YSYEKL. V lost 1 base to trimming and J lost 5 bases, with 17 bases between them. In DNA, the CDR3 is TGCGCCAGCAGCCAAGTTACGAAATCAGGGGTAACTGAAGCTTTCTTT. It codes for CASSQVTKSGVTEAFF.

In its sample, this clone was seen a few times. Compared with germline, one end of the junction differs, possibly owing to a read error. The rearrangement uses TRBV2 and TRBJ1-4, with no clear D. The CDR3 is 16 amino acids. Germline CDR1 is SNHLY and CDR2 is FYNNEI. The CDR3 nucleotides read TGTGCCAGCAGTGAAGTTGCACAGATAAGTAATCAAAAACTGTTTTTT. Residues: CASSEVAQISNQKLFF.

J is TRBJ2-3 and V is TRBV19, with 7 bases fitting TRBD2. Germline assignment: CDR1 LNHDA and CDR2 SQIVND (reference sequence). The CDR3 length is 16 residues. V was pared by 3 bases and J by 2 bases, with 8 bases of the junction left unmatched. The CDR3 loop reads CASSILPGLLTDTQYF. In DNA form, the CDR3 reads TGTGCCAGTAGTATCCTCCCGGGACTACTCACAGATACGCAGTATTTT.

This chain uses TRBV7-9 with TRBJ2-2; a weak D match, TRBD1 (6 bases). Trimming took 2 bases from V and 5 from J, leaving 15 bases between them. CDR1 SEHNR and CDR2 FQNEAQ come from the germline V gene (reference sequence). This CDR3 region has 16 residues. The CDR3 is CASSLLWGHGTGELFF. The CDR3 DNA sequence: TGTGCCAGCAGCTTACTCTGGGGGCACGGAACCGGGGAGCTGTTTTTT.